This T cell receptor beta chain comes out of a study of cytomegalovirus exposure and HLA in healthy donors. As to this clone: No antigen is known for it.

V was clipped by 0 bases and J by 5 bases, with 13 bases between them. The CDR3 contains 14 residues. Germline CDR1 and CDR2: SQVTM and ANQGSEA. Vbeta (60) and Jbeta (13) primers were used in the PCR. TCRdb's copy holds only in-frame clones and misses some; the assay was immunoSEQ multiplex PCR. The profile shows 110,000 or so clones, around 69% of them singletons. Study findings and constraints: Accurate HLA-A and HLA-B prediction from TCR beta sequences was reported for most subjects. According to reports, the classifier identified cytomegalovirus status with high specificity and sensitivity. It was taken for granted in presence/absence analyses that sequencing depth across donors was roughly uniform.

The receptor was isolated from a man between 45 and 60 years old in good health and CMV-seropositive. J is TRBJ2-5 and V is TRBV29-1; no reliable D call. The sample comprised PBMCs. The CDR3 coding sequence is TGCAGCGTTGAAGATTTTAAGGAGAAGGAGACCCAGTACTTC. Its protein product is CSVEDFKEKETQYF.